This T cell receptor (beta chain) was identified in a study of Graves' ophthalmopathy and Graves' hyperthyroidism. Study-level information: Stable hyperthyroidism meant no ophthalmopathy within 18 months of follow-up. Regarding the study as a whole: Ophthalmopathy progression was predicted with about 67% sensitivity and 72% to 75% specificity. Blood shared most expanded thyroid clonotypes above 0.001 frequency.

Losses at the gene ends were 4 bases for V and 0 bases for J; bases not matched to a gene: 11. Germline-derived CDR1 and CDR2 are SGHTA and FQGNSA. This CDR3 contains 19 residues. As for this clonotype: What it binds is unknown.

Amplified TCR beta CDR3 regions were obtained using RNA transcripts as template. An initial RT-PCR round employing HTBI primers preceded a second-round multiplex PCR. A single record per CDR3 protein comes from TCRdb applying MiXCR to the multiplex PCR reads. The sample has around 1.1 million distinct CDR3 sequences, roughly 35% seen once; the top ten hold over 8.5%. The source material was peripheral blood or thyroid tissue (not recorded which). This clonotype originated in an adult man with Graves' hyperthyroidism. This sequence joins TRBV7-2 and TRBJ2-3, with 12 bases fitting TRBD2. DNA for the CDR3: TGTGCCAGCAGCTCGGCGGGGCTAGCGGGGGGGACTAGCACAGATACGCAGTATTTT. This encodes CASSSAGLAGGTSTDTQYF.